The entry below describes one T cell receptor (beta chain). Its specificity is unknown. Germline-derived CDR1 and CDR2 are MDHEN and SYDVKM. The V and J ends lost 2 bases and 3 bases respectively, with 7 bases between them. The CDR3 covers 13 residues. This entry is derived from a study of cytomegalovirus exposure and HLA in healthy donors. The PCR employed 60 Vbeta primers together with 13 Jbeta primers. Profiled with immunoSEQ multiplex PCR; TCRdb holds only in-frame clones, not every one. Of about 300,000 clones listed, just over 85% are singletons. General study points: For most subjects, TCR beta sequences were reported to predict HLA-A and HLA-B alleles with accuracy. Later findings reportedly placed an Asian-associated ancestry cluster below the approximately 670-donor mean for N-insertions. Later analysis demonstrated an association between a missense DCLRE1C variant and TCR beta V- and J-gene trimming. In vitro assays verified that a few CMV-associated chains recognized CMV antigens specifically.

The chain has TRBV28 and TRBJ1-1; weak D call: TRBD1 (5 bases). The receptor's source is a man aged 40-55 years in good health and CMV-seropositive. Sequenced sample: PBMCs. The CDR3 loop reads CASSLKGYTEAFF. In DNA, the CDR3 is TGTGCCAGCAGTTTAAAGGGGTACACTGAAGCTTTCTTT.